Sequencing of this T cell receptor (beta chain) was carried out in a study of monozygotic twins with inflammatory bowel disease. General study results and limits: IBD patients shared fewer clonotypes with other individuals than healthy twins, especially patients with disease activity signs.

About this clonotype itself: No antigen is known for it.

Germline V gene data show CDR1 as SGHAT and CDR2 as FQDESV (reference sequence). CDR3 length: 16 amino acids. TCRdb reworked the 5' RACE reads into one entry per CDR3 protein, no DNA. Its table lists 160,000 or so distinct CDR3 sequences. The rearrangement links TRBV11-1 to TRBJ2-4. The TCR originated in a human donor with ulcerative colitis or Crohn's disease, or a healthy co-twin of an affected twin (not recorded which). Sequencing used blood. This CDR3 reads CASSLIRGGPKNMQYF.